The next 26 T cell receptor beta chains were all read from a single sample in a study of shared clonotypes between healthy human individuals. Clones were sequenced by immunoSEQ multiplex PCR, and TCRdb holds only the in-frame ones, with some missing. The top ten clones hold around 2% of a sample with hundreds of thousands of clones, 55% to 85% of them seen once. Sequences were obtained from memory CD4+ T cells sorted from blood. The subset is: CD45RA-negative fraction. These receptors were taken from a woman aged 30 to 39 in good health.

V gene TRBV28 combines with J gene TRBJ2-2, with 11 positions matching TRBD2. Trimming cost V 6 bases and J 5 bases; bases outside gene matches: 8. This CDR3 spans 16 amino acids. Germline assignment: CDR1 MDHEN and CDR2 SYDVKM. The DNA of the CDR3 is TGTGCCAGCAGAGGGACTAGCGGTAGACTGACCGGGGAGCTGTTTTTT. Translating it yields CASRGTSGRLTGELFF. The full variable domain, rest sourced from reference TRBV28 and TRBJ2-2, is DVKVTQSSRYLVKRTGEKVFLECVQDMDHENMFWYRQDPGLGLRLIYFSYDVKMKEKGDIPEGYSVSREKKERFSLILESASTNQTSMYLCASRGTSGRLTGELFFGEGSRLTVL.

This sequence joins TRBV15 and TRBJ2-5; no reliable D call. Germline CDR1 and CDR2: LNHNV and YYDKDF (reference sequence). Trimming stripped 0 bases from V and 2 bases from J, with 7 bases between. The CDR3 sequence is 14 residues long. The CDR3 DNA follows: TGTGCCACCAGCAGAGATGTTGGTCAAGAGACCCAGTACTTC. Amino acids: CATSRDVGQETQYF.

The chain's CDR3 is CASSPTGLAHNEQFF. The CDR3 DNA is TGTGCCAGCAGCCCCACCGGACTAGCGCACAATGAGCAGTTCTTC. The chain combines TRBV7-9 with TRBJ2-1; 9 bases are a match to TRBD2. The CDR3 extends over 15 amino acids. Germline CDR1 reads SEHNR; CDR2 reads FQNEAQ (reference sequence). Losses at the gene ends were 5 bases for V and 5 bases for J; bases not matched to a gene: 7.

This chain uses TRBV5-6 with TRBJ1-4; D remains ambiguous. Germline V gene sequence: CDR1 SGHDT, CDR2 YYEEEE. V dropped 1 base and J dropped 6 bases, with 7 bases sitting between them. The CDR3 sequence is 13 residues long. The CDR3 protein is CASSLSSDEKLFF. CDR3 DNA sequence: TGTGCCAGCAGCTTGTCGTCAGATGAAAAACTGTTTTTT.

The J gene is TRBJ2-7, the V gene TRBV2; maybe TRBD2 (6 bases). The V and J ends lost 7 bases and 0 bases respectively, with 13 bases between them. The V gene's germline CDR1 is SNHLY and CDR2 FYNNEI. CDR3 length equals 14 residues. In DNA, the CDR3 is TGTGCCAGCAAGGAGGGGACGAGCTCCTACGAGCAGTACTTC. It encodes CASKEGTSSYEQYF.

The chain uses TRBV6-1 and TRBJ1-2; the D is unclear. V lost 7 bases, J lost 1 base, and 4 bases lay in between. The CDR3 totals 11 residues. CDR1 and CDR2 from the germline V gene are MNHNS and SASEGT. The CDR3 region has the DNA TGTGCCAGCACCTTTAACTATGGCTACACCTTC. It translates to CASTFNYGYTF.

The chain links TRBV7-2 to TRBJ2-7; 8 bases map to TRBD2. V lost 5 bases, J lost 10 bases, and 13 bases stayed unmatched. Germline CDR1 is SGHTA and CDR2 is FQGNSA. The CDR3 runs 14 residues. The DNA of the CDR3 is TGTGCCAGCAGCCTACCGGGACTAGACGTACGTCAGTACTTC. Its protein product is CASSLPGLDVRQYF.

This sequence joins TRBV11-2 and TRBJ2-5; no reliable D call. The V end was cut by 3 bases, the J end by 5 bases, with 13 bases between. There are 14 residues in the CDR3. The germline CDR1 and CDR2 sequences are SGHAT and FQNNGV. CDR3 sequence: CASSFVLSGETQYF. Written as DNA, the CDR3 is TGTGCCAGCAGCTTTGTCCTTTCTGGGGAGACCCAGTACTTC.

The chain employs TRBV18 and TRBJ1-1; TRBD1 might be the D (5 bases). The CDR3 has 14 residues. V was shortened by 2 bases and J by 5 bases, with 12 bases between the two germline ends. Germline V lookup: CDR1 KGHSH, CDR2 LQKENI. The CDR3 nucleotides are TGTGCCAGCTCACCAGGAAGGGGCGGAACTGAAGCTTTCTTT. Residues: CASSPGRGGTEAFF.

The rearrangement links TRBV15 to TRBJ2-1; the D gene is possibly TRBD1 (6 bases). The germline V gene has CDR1 LNHNV and CDR2 YYDKDF (reference sequence). Trimming pared 3 bases from V and 0 bases from J, leaving 18 bases between. The CDR3 contains 18 residues. CDR3: CATSSDRTLTHSYNEQFF. CDR3 bases: TGTGCCACCAGCAGCGACAGGACCTTAACTCACTCCTACAATGAGCAGTTCTTC.

The chain is built from TRBV4-2 and TRBJ2-7; D ambiguous. The ends were cut back, 1 base at V and 2 bases at J, with 12 bases in the middle. Per germline, CDR1 LGHNA and CDR2 YNFKEQ. This CDR3 region has 15 residues. The CDR3 loop reads CASSQAQEPTYEQYF. As DNA, the CDR3 is TGTGCCAGCAGCCAAGCCCAGGAGCCTACCTACGAGCAGTACTTC.

This clone has more than one count but fewer than ten. V gene TRBV27 combines with J gene TRBJ2-7; 8 bases fit TRBD1. The V and J ends lost 5 bases and 2 bases, in that order; junction bases with no gene match: 2. Germline V lookup: CDR1 MNHEY, CDR2 SMNVEV (reference sequence). The CDR3 loop spans 13 amino acids. The CDR3 reads CASSPDRAYEQYF. DNA for the CDR3: TGTGCCAGCAGTCCGGACAGGGCCTACGAGCAGTACTTC.

The chain couples TRBV2 to TRBJ2-7; the D call may be TRBD1 or TRBD2 (5 bases each). Germline lookup yields CDR1 SNHLY and CDR2 FYNNEI. V shed 7 bases and J shed 2 bases, with 12 bases lying between them. The length of the CDR3 is 13 residues. The chain's CDR3 is CASTGQTAYEQYF. The DNA for the CDR3 is TGTGCCAGCACGGGGCAGACCGCCTACGAGCAGTACTTC.

The chain is built from TRBV9 and TRBJ2-7, with TRBD1 as a possible D gene (6 bases). Germline V gene data show CDR1 as SGDLS and CDR2 as YYNGEE. CDR3 length equals 13 residues. The V gene lost 3 bases and the J gene lost 6 bases, with 13 bases spanning the gap. This CDR3 is CASSGDIFGEQYF. In DNA, the CDR3 is TGTGCCAGCAGCGGGGACATCTTCGGCGAGCAGTACTTC.

About this clone itself: A much larger clone lies a single base off, so this may be a read error. The chain combines TRBV4-1 with TRBJ2-2, with a possible D match to TRBD1 (5 bases). This CDR3 has 16 amino acids. Germline-derived CDR1 and CDR2 are MGHRA and YSYEKL. The ends were cut back, 0 bases at V and 5 bases at J, with 13 bases in the middle. DNA of the CDR3: TGCGCCAGCAGCCAAGATCCCAGGGCGAGGACCGGGGAGCTGTTTTTT. It yields the protein CASSQDPRARTGELFF.

This rearrangement joins TRBV5-1 to TRBJ2-4; 8 bases are shared with TRBD2. Germline assignment: CDR1 SGHRS and CDR2 YFSETQ. J gave up 6 bases and V 0 bases, and 5 bases lay outside the gene matches. The CDR3 loop spans 15 amino acids. The CDR3 reads CASSLGSGKANIQYF. The CDR3 DNA sequence: TGCGCCAGCAGCTTGGGTAGCGGGAAGGCAAACATTCAGTACTTC. Combining the CDR3 with reference TRBV5-1 and TRBJ2-4 gives the whole variable domain KAGVTQTPRYLIKTRGQQVTLSCSPISGHRSVSWYQQTPGQGLQFLFEYFSETQRNKGNFPGRFSGRQFSNSRSEMNVSTLELGDSALYLCASSLGSGKANIQYFGAGTRLSVL.

V gene TRBV11-2 combines with J gene TRBJ2-1, with D tentatively TRBD2 (5 bases). The V and J ends lost 4 bases and 6 bases respectively, with 19 bases between them. CDR1 and CDR2 (germline): SGHAT, FQNNGV. The CDR3 contains 16 residues. The CDR3: CASSSRIIFEGNEQFF. DNA for the CDR3: TGTGCCAGCAGCTCTAGGATAATTTTTGAGGGCAATGAGCAGTTCTTC.

The chain links TRBV6-5 to TRBJ1-2; 7 nucleotides match TRBD1. Germline values: CDR1 MNHEY, CDR2 SVGAGI. CDR3 length: 14 amino acids. Trimming at V came to 5 bases and at J to 3 bases, leaving 6 bases not matched to a gene. The CDR3 reads CASSKGQADYGYTF. DNA for the CDR3: TGTGCCAGCAGTAAAGGACAGGCAGACTATGGCTACACCTTC.

This chain connects TRBV7-8 to TRBJ1-3, with TRBD1 as a possible D gene (5 bases). The V end was cut by 8 bases, the J end by 4 bases, with 21 bases between. This CDR3 is built from 16 residues. Germline V gene sequence: CDR1 SGHVS, CDR2 FQNEAQ. CDR3 sequence (DNA): TGTGCCAGCGCCAAAGGGGACCCCGGCTCCGGAAACACCATATATTTT. Amino acids: CASAKGDPGSGNTIYF.

V gene TRBV4-2 combines with J gene TRBJ2-2; 12 nucleotides agree with TRBD2. CDR1 is LGHNA and CDR2 is YNFKEQ in the germline V gene. The ends lost 4 bases at V and 3 bases at J; junction bases unmatched: 6. The CDR3 contains 17 residues. CDR3 DNA sequence: TGTGCCAGCAGCCCGACTAGCGGGAGATCGTACACCGGGGAGCTGTTTTTT. It translates to CASSPTSGRSYTGELFF.

This chain connects TRBV4-1 to TRBJ2-2, with D maybe TRBD1 (6 bases). This CDR3 is built from 16 residues. Germline CDR1 MGHRA, CDR2 YSYEKL. Between the trimmed V and J ends, which lost 1 base and 6 bases, there was a span of 15 bases. In nucleotides, the CDR3 is TGCGCCAGCAGCCAAGTGGGGGCAGGGCGTGCCGGGGAGCTGTTTTTT. This encodes CASSQVGAGRAGELFF.

The chain carries TRBV6-1 and TRBJ2-2; a possible D gene is TRBD1 (6 bases). The germline CDR1 and CDR2 sequences are MNHNS and SASEGT. The CDR3 contains 13 residues. V was clipped by 6 bases and J by 6 bases, with 11 bases between them. The CDR3 DNA is TGTGCCAGCAGACAGGGTGACCCCGGGGAGCTGTTTTTT. Amino acid sequence: CASRQGDPGELFF.

The rearrangement uses TRBV5-4 and TRBJ2-3, with TRBD2 matching over 7 bases. Germline lookup yields CDR1 SGHNT and CDR2 YYREEE (reference sequence). V lost 5 bases to trimming and J lost 5 bases; unmatched junction nucleotides: 11. The CDR3 runs to 15 residues. The CDR3 DNA reads as TGTGCCAGCAGTCCCCGGGGCGGGAGTCGAGATACGCAGTATTTT. Its translation: CASSPRGGSRDTQYF. Looking up the rest from reference TRBV5-4 and TRBJ2-3 gives the full variable domain: ETGVTQSPTHLIKTRGQQVTLRCSSQSGHNTVSWYQQALGQGPQFIFQYYREEENGRGNFPPRFSGLQFPNYSSELNVNALELDDSALYLCASSPRGGSRDTQYFGPGTRLTVL.

This clone was recorded a few times. The rearrangement links TRBV28 to TRBJ1-5; TRBD1 might be the D (5 bases). Germline V gives CDR1 MDHEN, CDR2 SYDVKM. This CDR3 has 16 residues. V was clipped by 6 bases and J by 5 bases, with 20 bases between them. The CDR3 sequence is CASSITLGTPDQPQHF. The CDR3 DNA reads TGTGCCAGCAGCATTACCCTCGGGACTCCGGATCAGCCCCAGCATTTT.

This rearrangement joins TRBV18 to TRBJ2-5; the D gene is possibly TRBD2 (6 bases). Looked up from germline, CDR1 is KGHSH and CDR2 is LQKENI. Trimming stripped 3 bases from V and 2 bases from J, with 10 bases between. The CDR3 contains 14 residues. DNA for the CDR3: TGTGCCAGCTCACCCCTTAGCGGACAAGAGACCCAGTACTTC. It codes for CASSPLSGQETQYF.

This chain joins TRBV27 and TRBJ1-2; D is undetermined. This CDR3 is 13 amino acids long. From germline, CDR1 is MNHEY and CDR2 SMNVEV (reference sequence). V was shortened by 3 bases and J by 3 bases, with 8 bases between the two germline ends. CDR3 nucleotides: TGTGCCAGCAGTTTTGAGGGCTACTATGGCTACACCTTC. Translation gives CASSFEGYYGYTF.